This TCR beta chain was recovered during a study of post-analysis software for immune sequencing data. Carried by the TCR beta cDNA libraries were unique molecular identifiers. Input of about 0.9 to 10 million T cells yielded 400,000 to 550,000 cDNA molecules. Using its own MiXCR run on the PCR reads, TCRdb lists one record per CDR3 protein. This table holds about 180,000 distinct CDR3 sequences, roughly 31% found once. General study points: A significant reduction in normalized Chao1 diversity was observed in multiple sclerosis patients versus controls. Roughly 5 TRBV segments, including TRBV5-6, TRBV5-1 and TRBV20-1, were more frequent in patients than controls.

The CDR3 contains 21 residues. Losses at the gene ends were 1 base for V and 4 bases for J; bases not matched to a gene: 16. CDR1 is SGHAT and CDR2 is FQNNGV in the germline V gene. In its sample, this clonotype was seen a few times. The antigen is undetermined. Source material: blood. The receptor was derived from a girl aged 5-17 years with multiple sclerosis. V usage is TRBV11-2 and J usage is TRBJ2-5, with 15 bases matching TRBD2. The CDR3 loop is CASSLGTSGRAGRAGRETQYF. The CDR3 coding sequence is TGTGCCAGCAGCTTAGGGACTAGCGGGAGGGCTGGTCGGGCTGGTCGAGAGACCCAGTACTTC. Full variable domain (outside the CDR3, taken from reference TRBV11-2 and TRBJ2-5): EAGVAQSPRYKIIEKRQSVAFWCNPISGHATLYWYQQILGQGPKLLIQFQNNGVVDDSQLPKDRFSAERLKGVDSTLKIQPAKLEDSAVYLCASSLGTSGRAGRAGRETQYFGPGTRLLVL.